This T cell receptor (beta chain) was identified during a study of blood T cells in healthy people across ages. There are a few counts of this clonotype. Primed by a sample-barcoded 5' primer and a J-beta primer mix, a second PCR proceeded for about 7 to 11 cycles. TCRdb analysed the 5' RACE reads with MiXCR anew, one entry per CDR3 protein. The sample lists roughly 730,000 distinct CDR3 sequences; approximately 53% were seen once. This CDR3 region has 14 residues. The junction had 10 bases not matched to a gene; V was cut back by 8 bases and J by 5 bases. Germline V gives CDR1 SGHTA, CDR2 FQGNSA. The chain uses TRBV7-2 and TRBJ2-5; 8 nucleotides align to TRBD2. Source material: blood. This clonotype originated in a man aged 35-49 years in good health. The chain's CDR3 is CASAAGGGLETQYF. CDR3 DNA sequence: TGTGCCAGCGCCGCGGGGGGCGGATTGGAGACCCAGTACTTC.